One TCR beta chain is described in this entry. Repertoires were generated with immunoSEQ multiplex PCR, while TCRdb's copy carries only in-frame clones and drops some. The top ten clones hold about 6% of a sample with 200,000 to 250,000 clones, under 90% of them seen once. The data were obtained in a study of blood T cell repertoires in COVID-19. About the study: Samples came from the United States, Italy and Spain, spanning acute and convalescent COVID-19. Sources were T cells, B-cell-depleted T cells, or PBMCs; the material itself was cDNA or gDNA.

Trimming left V 6 bases short and J 3 bases short, with 23 bases between. This CDR3 is 17 amino acids long. From germline, CDR1 is MNHEY and CDR2 SVGEGT. The chain combines TRBV6-2 or TRBV6-3 with TRBJ1-1; tentative D call: TRBD1 (6 bases). The clonotype was recovered from a man older than 75 with acute or convalescent COVID-19. Material: peripheral blood. In nucleotides, the CDR3 is TGTGCCAGCAGCTCACCGAAGGACAGTGGAAGGTACACTGAAGCTTTCTTT. Translating gives CASSSPKDSGRYTEAFF.